The sequence of this T cell receptor beta chain was determined in a study of blood T cell repertoires in COVID-19 (dated by TCRdb to about 2020). Notes on the research overall: The collaborator samples originated in the United States, Italy and Spain and spanned the acute and convalescent phases of COVID-19. The prospective study material was composed of cDNA or gDNA derived from T cells, B-cell-depleted T cells, or PBMCs. Where available, HLA class I and class II types were taken from metadata supplied by the sample provider and were not determined by assay-based typing. The sample metadata nearly always contained a de-identified subject ID, COVID-19 status, age in years and sex. Deeply sampled blood TCRbeta repertoires from subjects exposed to, actively infected with, or recovered from COVID-19 were included in the dataset. The samples were drawn from two sources: the first 160 participants of the ongoing ImmuneRACE study, and 1,000 to 1,500 subjects contributed by 6 global collaborators. The repertoires were made available in a free public database intended to serve as a resource for research on the immune response to SARS-CoV-2.

The collaborating institutions used their own protocols to collect whole blood in K2EDTA tubes. For TCRbeta analysis, collaborators shipped samples as frozen whole blood, isolated PBMCs, or DNA extracted from either of those sample types. According to the germline V gene (reference sequence), CDR1 reads DFQATT and CDR2 reads SNEGSKA. Taken from cysteine to phenylalanine, the CDR3 has 15 residues. The sequence is cut down to CDR3 DNA, 45 bases in frame from base 1. V is reduced by 6 bases and J by 0 bases, leaving a spacing of 15 bases between them. This clone was observed a single time. Its antigen specificity is not known. The input lacks base qualities; no much larger clone sits a single base away. Overall results and qualifications from the work: Clinical and demographic metadata were provided uncurated, with the amount varying by source and participant.

TCRbeta CDR3 regions were amplified from genomic DNA by means of the immunoSEQ Assay, a bias-controlled multiplex PCR. As for how the authors treated the data: Within the assay, amplification of reference gene primers was used to estimate how many nucleated cells each sample contained. To quantify the absolute abundance of each unique TCRbeta CDR3 rearrangement, sequence reads were collapsed and filtered. For each sample, productive Simpson clonality was calculated as the square root of Simpson's diversity index over productive rearrangements. The source is immuneACCESS, and TCRdb retained only in-frame sequences with V and J called. Part of the clones is not carried over; for the studies checked, unresolved V genes explain less than half of this, and the remainder is unexplained. That table furnishes V, J and clone size, whereas the DNA furnished D and trimming. The sample data list hundreds of thousands of clones, and 89% of these were observed just once. The ten largest clonotypes hold 12% of the sample.

The chain is assembled from TRBV20-1 and TRBJ1-3; there is no confident call for the D gene. The origin of this receptor is a woman in her fifties or sixties with acute or convalescent COVID-19. The sequenced sample consisted of peripheral blood. Here the CDR3 is given as CSASNRWSSGNTIYF. The DNA sequence reads TGCAGTGCCAGTAATCGCTGGAGCTCTGGAAACACCATATATTTT.